This T cell receptor beta chain was profiled in a study of T cell responses to AZD1222 COVID-19 vaccine. About the research overall: Whether given at about 4 or about 12 weeks, second doses were pooled. Findings and caveats of the study: Sampled repertoires all dated from after the peak T cell response. It should be noted that donors were predominantly white British and more often female, and clonal diversity was possibly underestimated.

This clone was seen only once. Its matching antigen is unknown. The CDR3 totals 17 residues. Trimming shortened V by 0 bases and J by 1 base, and 12 bases separated the two germline ends. In germline, CDR1 is MDHEN, CDR2 SYDVKM. Using immunoSEQ multiplex PCR, the repertoire was profiled, and TCRdb retains in-frame clones only, with some absent. The sample lists around 250,000 clones; over 85% were seen once. The sample here was peripheral blood, taken on day 0 of AZD1222 vaccination. The TCR was taken from an adult in good health. The chain is built from TRBV28 and TRBJ2-2, with D possibly TRBD1 on 6 matching bases. CDR3 region: CASSLWGDTRNTGELFF. The CDR3 bases are TGTGCCAGCAGTTTATGGGGGGACACCCGGAACACCGGGGAGCTGTTTTTT.